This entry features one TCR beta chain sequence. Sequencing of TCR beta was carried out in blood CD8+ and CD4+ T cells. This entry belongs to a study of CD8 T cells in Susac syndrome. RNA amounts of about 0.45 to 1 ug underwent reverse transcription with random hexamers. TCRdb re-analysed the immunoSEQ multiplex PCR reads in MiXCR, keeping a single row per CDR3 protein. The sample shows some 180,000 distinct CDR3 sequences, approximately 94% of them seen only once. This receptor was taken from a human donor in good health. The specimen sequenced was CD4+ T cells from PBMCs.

CDR3 in amino acids: CASNGQAVAEAFF. DNA for the CDR3: TGTGCCAGCAATGGACAGGCGGTGGCCGAAGCTTTCTTT. The chain recombines TRBV25-1 with TRBJ1-1, with 7 bases identical to TRBD1. Germline assignment: CDR1 MGHDK and CDR2 SYGVNS. The J segment lost 8 bases and the V segment lost 7 bases, leaving 10 bases of the junction unmatched. The CDR3 covers 13 residues.